This T cell receptor (beta chain) was identified in a study of T cell clusters in autoimmune cytopenias. Study results and limitations: TRB repertoire shifts in secondary cytopenia and chronic lymphocytic leukemia mostly reflected lymphoma, not autoimmunity. The cluster-lack signature was not seen for secondary cytopenia versus chronic lymphocytic leukemia.

The CDR3 has 11 amino acids. Germline assignment: CDR1 MGHRA and CDR2 YSYEKL. Multiplex touch-down PCR amplified TRB using TRB-A and TRB-B pools in one tube. TCRdb processed the multiplex PCR reads again and assigns one entry to each CDR3 protein, with no DNA. In total, the table holds about 6,300 distinct CDR3 sequences. Of note for this clonotype: Its antigen is undetermined.

TRB was amplified from roughly 0.25 ug of peripheral blood genomic DNA per sample. This same sample was also part of a study on T cell repertoires in aging, cancer and after chemotherapy. As that report states: Compared with age-matched healthy donors, untreated hematological or solid cancer patients showed higher blood TCR clonality. In healthy donors, age-related TCR diversity loss mainly reflected lost richness.

This rearrangement joins TRBV4-1 to TRBJ2-2. The sequence was collected from a human donor in good health. What was sequenced was peripheral blood. The CDR3 loop reads CASSQERVLFF.